The entry below gives a single TCR beta chain sequence along with its context. Its antigen is still unknown. The data originate from a study of cytomegalovirus exposure and HLA in healthy donors. In the PCR, 60 Vbeta and 13 Jbeta primers were used. Data came from immunoSEQ multiplex PCR; TCRdb stores just in-frame clones and leaves some out. The sample has 100,000 to 150,000 clones; around four fifths are singletons. The CDR3 is 15 residues long. Per germline, CDR1 SGHTA and CDR2 FQGTGA. Between the trimmed V and J ends, which lost 3 bases and 0 bases, there was a span of 9 bases. Overall study results and limits: When the data were analyzed later, several of the most significant clusters appeared to be linked to common viral pathogens.

The chain recombines TRBV7-3 with TRBJ2-1; D might be TRBD2 (6 bases). Sample: PBMCs. The receptor was derived from a woman in her 40s in good health and CMV-seropositive. DNA of the CDR3: TGTGCCAGCAGCTTTGGGGGGAGCTCCTACAATGAGCAGTTCTTC. As protein: CASSFGGSSYNEQFF. Full variable domain (missing parts from reference TRBV7-3 and TRBJ2-1): GAGVSQTPSNKVTEKGKYVELRCDPISGHTALYWYRQSLGQGPEFLIYFQGTGAADDSGLPNDRFFAVRPEGSVSTLKIQRTERGDSAVYLCASSFGGSSYNEQFFGPGTRLTVL.